Sequencing of this T cell receptor (beta chain) was carried out in a study of T cell changes during pregnancy in multiple sclerosis. Produced via immunoSEQ multiplex PCR; TCRdb's table is partial and in-frame only. The sample lists roughly 60,000 clones; about 92% were seen once. The trim removed 0 bases at V and 7 bases at J, leaving 5 bases unmatched. The CDR3 covers 14 residues. Looked up from germline, CDR1 is MNHEY and CDR2 is SVGAGI. The receptor was isolated from a female donor in good health, enrolled as a control in a pregnancy study. This chain uses TRBV6-5 with TRBJ2-7, with TRBD1 matching 8 bases. The material was peripheral blood, obtained in the second trimester of pregnancy. The chain's CDR3 is CASSYSTGQGEQYF. CDR3 coding DNA: TGTGCCAGCAGTTACTCGACAGGACAGGGTGAGCAGTACTTC.